This is a list of T cell receptor beta chains from one sample in a study of cytomegalovirus exposure and HLA in healthy donors. Only in-frame clones appear in the TCRdb table, and some are missing; sequencing was by immunoSEQ multiplex PCR. The sample records more than 300,000 clones, 75% to 90% being singletons. Sequencing was done on a sample of PBMCs. These receptors originate from a woman under 30 in good health and CMV-seronegative. The CDR3 runs from the conserved cysteine through the conserved F or W. D genes are given only for firm matches.

J,D,V,CDR3
TRBJ2-7,TRBD2,TRBV4-1,CASSQAALAAPYEQYF
TRBJ1-3,NA,TRBV10-3,CAISESGTGDNF
TRBJ2-1,NA,TRBV2,CASNPVATYNEQFF
TRBJ2-2,NA,TRBV28,CASNKYPGHLTTGELFF
TRBJ2-1,TRBD2,TRBV9,CASSVTGTMRNEQFF
TRBJ2-3,NA,TRBV6-5,CASSPPGWTDTQYF
TRBJ2-7,TRBD2,TRBV7-9,CASSFTWTSGTPYEQYF
TRBJ2-7,NA,TRBV28,CASSSFSYEQYF
TRBJ2-7,NA,TRBV2,CASSDPSSGQTYEQYF
TRBJ2-1,NA,TRBV4-1,CASSHAAGGPGENEQFF
TRBJ1-5,NA,TRBV4-2,CASSQEGQPDQPQHF
TRBJ2-1,NA,TRBV20-1,CSPGRGNEQFF
TRBJ1-4,TRBD1,TRBV6-5,CASRPTGDEKLFF
TRBJ2-1,TRBD2,TRBV9,CASSVGGRASYNEQFF
TRBJ2-7,TRBD2,TRBV7-3,CASSLTSGRDGEQYF
TRBJ2-5,NA,TRBV6-5,CASSQEGETQYF
TRBJ2-7,TRBD1,TRBV4-1,CASSHQPGGTFSYEQYF
TRBJ1-1,TRBD1,TRBV30,CAWSAGGYDTEAFF
TRBJ2-2,TRBD2,TRBV30,CAWENKGLAGGELFF
TRBJ2-1,NA,TRBV4-3,CASSQDEAYEQFF
TRBJ1-2,TRBD1,TRBV19,CASSLTPPGGARGYTF
TRBJ2-1,TRBD2,TRBV7-7,CASSLGTSRSHEQFF
TRBJ2-7,TRBD1,TRBV4-2,CASSPTGYYEQYF
TRBJ2-5,TRBD2,TRBV7-2,CASSQGLADWGTQYF
TRBJ1-2,TRBD1,TRBV5-8,CASSPGQGFWGYTF
TRBJ2-7,TRBD1,TRBV28,CASTFPGQGYEQYF
TRBJ2-7,NA,TRBV7-6,CASSFGRSYEQYF
TRBJ1-1,TRBD1,TRBV30,CAWSVVRGSEAFF
TRBJ1-5,TRBD1,TRBV9,CASSDGTGDQPQHF
TRBJ1-2,NA,TRBV6-4,CASSPQGSNYGYTF
TRBJ2-7,TRBD1,TRBV28,CASSGDSSYEQYF
TRBJ2-1,TRBD2,TRBV7-3,CASSLGMASGRAYNEQFF
TRBJ2-7,NA,TRBV5-6,CASSYQGPYEQYF
TRBJ1-1,NA,TRBV10-3,CANAEGMNTEAFF
TRBJ2-1,NA,TRBV13,CASSLSGLPYNEQFF
TRBJ2-1,NA,TRBV23-1,CASSGEKGVPYNEQFF
TRBJ2-3,NA,TRBV6-8,CASSPVQYF
TRBJ1-2,NA,TRBV18,CASSPPGGGDYGYTF
TRBJ2-6,NA,TRBV5-1,CASSLAGAGANVLTF
TRBJ2-7,NA,TRBV10-3,CAIRDTTALGEQYF
TRBJ1-1,NA,TRBV5-1,CASSLAGLDTEAFF
TRBJ2-7,TRBD2,TRBV29-1,CSVDSGRTGEQYF